This T cell receptor (beta chain) is from a study of cytomegalovirus exposure and HLA in healthy donors. Study results and caveats: After further analysis at a later stage, roughly 16,000 TCR beta sequences were associated with HLA alleles at 0.05 false discovery rate. A later analysis found most CMV-associated TCR beta chains apparently HLA-restricted. Researchers catalogued roughly 170 TCR beta chains as cytomegalovirus-associated.

Germline values: CDR1 MRHNA, CDR2 SNTAGT. Trimming shortened V by 6 bases and J by 4 bases, and 12 bases separated the two germline ends. This CDR3 is 13 amino acids long. On this clone itself: Its target is unknown.

Both 60 Vbeta primers and 13 Jbeta primers went into the PCR. Authors' methods: Among the unique TCR beta chains that a later analysis counted, about 81 million in all, 10 million to 13 million were shared. Clones were read by immunoSEQ multiplex PCR, and TCRdb kept only the in-frame ones, dropping some. V and J calls and clone size are as listed in that table; D and trimming were resolved from the DNA. The top ten clones hold about 2.1% of a sample with 89,000 or so clones, about three quarters of them seen once. The rearrangement joins TRBV6-4 to TRBJ1-1; D remains ambiguous. The sequenced material came from PBMCs. The receptor's source is a boy aged 5-17 years in good health and CMV-seronegative. CDR3 nucleotides: TGTGCCAGCAGCTTCGGAGGGAGCACTGAAGCTTTCTTT. The encoded protein is CASSFGGSTEAFF.